The sequence of this T cell receptor beta chain was determined in a study of PD-1 blockade in classical Hodgkin lymphoma. The time point denotes: cycle 4 day 1 (C4D1), after less than 7 weeks of nivolumab. Each patient's relapse followed autologous stem cell transplantation, and brentuximab vedotin exposure varied. Comments on this clone: Its target is not known.

The V and J ends lost 0 bases and 4 bases, in that order; junction bases with no gene match: 6. The CDR3 runs to 15 residues. Germline CDR1 is GTSNPN and CDR2 is SVGIG (reference sequence). Findings of the study overall: Complete responders possessed baseline diversity comparable to newly diagnosed patients. Baseline TCR diversity was reportedly lower in newly diagnosed patients than healthy donors.

TCRdb's copy holds only in-frame clones and misses some; the assay was immunoSEQ multiplex PCR. The data contain approximately 45,000 clones, less than 75% of them singletons. The sequence came from a human donor with classical Hodgkin lymphoma. The specimen was peripheral blood mononuclear cells (PBMCs), collected before the fourth cycle of nivolumab. The rearrangement links TRBV30 to TRBJ1-5; the match to TRBD1 covers 7 bases. The CDR3 coding sequence is TGTGCCTGGAGTGTCCGGGCAGGGGGGAATCAGCCCCAGCATTTT. It codes for CAWSVRAGGNQPQHF.